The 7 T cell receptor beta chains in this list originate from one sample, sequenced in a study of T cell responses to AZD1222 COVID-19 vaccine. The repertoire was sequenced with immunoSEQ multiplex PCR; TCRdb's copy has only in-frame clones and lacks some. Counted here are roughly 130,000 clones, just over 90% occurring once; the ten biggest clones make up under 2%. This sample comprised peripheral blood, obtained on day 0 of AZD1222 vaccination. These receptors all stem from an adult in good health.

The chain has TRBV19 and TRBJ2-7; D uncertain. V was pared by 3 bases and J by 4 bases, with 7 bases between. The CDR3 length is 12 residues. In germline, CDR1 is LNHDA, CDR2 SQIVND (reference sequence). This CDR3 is CASSINKYEQYF. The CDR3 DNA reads TGTGCCAGTAGTATTAATAAGTACGAGCAGTACTTC. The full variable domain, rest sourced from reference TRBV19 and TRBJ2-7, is DGGITQSPKYLFRKEGQNVTLSCEQNLNHDAMYWYRQDPGQGLRLIYYSQIVNDFQKGDIAEGYSVSREKKESFPLTVTSAQKNPTAFYLCASSINKYEQYFGPGTRLTVT.

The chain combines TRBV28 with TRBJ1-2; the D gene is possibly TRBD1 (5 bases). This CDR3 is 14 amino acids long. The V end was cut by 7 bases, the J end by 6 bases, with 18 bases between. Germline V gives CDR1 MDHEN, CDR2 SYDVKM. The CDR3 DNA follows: TGTGCCAGCACCCGGTACCAGGGAGTAGATGGCTACACCTTC. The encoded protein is CASTRYQGVDGYTF.

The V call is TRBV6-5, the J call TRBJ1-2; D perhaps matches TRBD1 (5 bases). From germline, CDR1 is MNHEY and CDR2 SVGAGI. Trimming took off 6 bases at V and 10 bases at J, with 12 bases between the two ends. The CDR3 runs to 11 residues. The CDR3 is CASSPGTSYTF. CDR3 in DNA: TGTGCCAGCAGCCCAGGGACTTCCTACACCTTC.

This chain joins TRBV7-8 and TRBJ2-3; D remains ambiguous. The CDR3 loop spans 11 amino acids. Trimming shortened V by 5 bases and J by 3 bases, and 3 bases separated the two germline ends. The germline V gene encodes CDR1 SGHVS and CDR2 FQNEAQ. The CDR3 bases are TGTGCCAGCAGCCTAACAGATACGCAGTATTTT. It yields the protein CASSLTDTQYF.

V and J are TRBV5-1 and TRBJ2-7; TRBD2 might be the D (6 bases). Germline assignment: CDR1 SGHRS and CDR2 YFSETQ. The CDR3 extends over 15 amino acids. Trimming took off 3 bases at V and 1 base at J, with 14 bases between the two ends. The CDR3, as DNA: TGCGCCAGCAGCTCCACGGGGCGGGGATCCTACGAGCAGTACTTC. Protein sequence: CASSSTGRGSYEQYF.

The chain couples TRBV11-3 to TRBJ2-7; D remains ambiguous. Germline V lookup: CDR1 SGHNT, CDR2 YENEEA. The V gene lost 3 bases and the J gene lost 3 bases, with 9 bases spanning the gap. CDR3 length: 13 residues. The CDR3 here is CASSFSRDYEQYF. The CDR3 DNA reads TGTGCCAGCAGCTTTTCGCGCGACTACGAGCAGTACTTC.

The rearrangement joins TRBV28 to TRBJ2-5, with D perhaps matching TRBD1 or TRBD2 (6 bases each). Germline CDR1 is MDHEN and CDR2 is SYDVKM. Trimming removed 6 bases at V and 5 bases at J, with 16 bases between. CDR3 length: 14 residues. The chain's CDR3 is CASRKGGRRETQYF. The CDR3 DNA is TGTGCCAGCAGAAAGGGGGGCAGAAGGGAGACCCAGTACTTC.